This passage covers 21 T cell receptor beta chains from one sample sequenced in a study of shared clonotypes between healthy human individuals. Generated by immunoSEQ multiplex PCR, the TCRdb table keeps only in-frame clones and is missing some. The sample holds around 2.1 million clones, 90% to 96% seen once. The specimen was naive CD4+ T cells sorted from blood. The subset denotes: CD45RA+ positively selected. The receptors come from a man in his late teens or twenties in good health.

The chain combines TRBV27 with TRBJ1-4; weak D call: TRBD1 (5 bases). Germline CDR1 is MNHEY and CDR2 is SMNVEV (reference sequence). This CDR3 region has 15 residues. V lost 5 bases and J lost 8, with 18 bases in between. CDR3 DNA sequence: TGTGCCAGCAGTCCCTGGGACCTGAAGCGAGAAAAACTGTTTTTT. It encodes CASSPWDLKREKLFF.

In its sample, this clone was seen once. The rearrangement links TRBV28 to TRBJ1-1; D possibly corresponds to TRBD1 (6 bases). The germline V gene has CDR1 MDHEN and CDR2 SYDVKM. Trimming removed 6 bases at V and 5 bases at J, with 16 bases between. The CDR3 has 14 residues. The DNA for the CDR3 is TGTGCCAGCAGCTCACAGGGTCCTCTTACTGAAGCTTTCTTT. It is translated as CASSSQGPLTEAFF.

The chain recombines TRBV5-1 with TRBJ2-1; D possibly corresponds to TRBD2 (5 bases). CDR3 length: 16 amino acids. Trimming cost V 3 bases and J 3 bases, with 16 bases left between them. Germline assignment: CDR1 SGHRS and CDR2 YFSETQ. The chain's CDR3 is CASSSNPGEGYNEQFF. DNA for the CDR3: TGCGCCAGCAGCTCCAACCCCGGTGAGGGCTACAATGAGCAGTTCTTC.

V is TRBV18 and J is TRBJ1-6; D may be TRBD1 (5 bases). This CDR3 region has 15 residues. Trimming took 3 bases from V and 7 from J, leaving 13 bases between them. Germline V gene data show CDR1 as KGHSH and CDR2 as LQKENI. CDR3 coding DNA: TGTGCCAGCTCACCTACCGGGGGGGGGAATTCACCCCTCCACTTT. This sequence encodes CASSPTGGGNSPLHF. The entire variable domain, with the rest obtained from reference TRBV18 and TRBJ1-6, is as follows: NAGVMQNPRHLVRRRGQEARLRCSPMKGHSHVYWYRQLPEEGLKFMVYLQKENIIDESGMPKERFSAEFPKEGPSILRIQQVVRGDSAAYFCASSPTGGGNSPLHFGNGTRLTVT.

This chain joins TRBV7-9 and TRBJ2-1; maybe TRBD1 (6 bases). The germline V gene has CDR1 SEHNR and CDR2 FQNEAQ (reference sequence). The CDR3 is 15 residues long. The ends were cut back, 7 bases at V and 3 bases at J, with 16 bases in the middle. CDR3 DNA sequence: TGTGCCAGCACCCAAACAGGGACCGACTACAATGAGCAGTTCTTC. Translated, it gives CASTQTGTDYNEQFF. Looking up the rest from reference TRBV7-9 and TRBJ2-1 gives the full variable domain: DTGVSQNPRHKITKRGQNVTFRCDPISEHNRLYWYRQTLGQGPEFLTYFQNEAQLEKSRLLSDRFSAERPKGSFSTLEIQRTEQGDSAMYLCASTQTGTDYNEQFFGPGTRLTVL.

CDR3 DNA sequence: TGTGCCAGCAGCCAACGGGTAAGAAGCACAGATACGCAGTATTTT. Its protein product is CASSQRVRSTDTQYF. The chain couples TRBV14 to TRBJ2-3; no clear D. Germline V gene lookup returns CDR1 SGHDN and CDR2 FVKESK. The V gene lost 2 bases and the J gene lost 0 bases, with 9 bases spanning the gap. There are 15 residues in the CDR3. Combining the CDR3 with reference TRBV14 and TRBJ2-3 gives the whole variable domain EAGVTQFPSHSVIEKGQTVTLRCDPISGHDNLYWYRRVMGKEIKFLLHFVKESKQDESGMPNNRFLAERTGGTYSTLKVQPAELEDSGVYFCASSQRVRSTDTQYFGPGTRLTVL.

The CDR3 DNA is TGTGCCAGTAGGACCGACAGGGAAGCTTTCTTT. Protein sequence: CASRTDREAFF. V gene TRBV19 combines with J gene TRBJ1-1, with D tentatively TRBD1 (6 bases). The V end lost 6 bases, the J end lost 8 bases, and 10 bases lay between the germline ends. The CDR3 has 11 amino acids. CDR1 and CDR2 (germline): LNHDA, SQIVND (reference sequence).

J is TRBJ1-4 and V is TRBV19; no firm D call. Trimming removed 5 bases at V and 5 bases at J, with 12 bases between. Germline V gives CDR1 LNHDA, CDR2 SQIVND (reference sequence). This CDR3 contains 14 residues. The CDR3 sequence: CASSDLTVNEKLFF. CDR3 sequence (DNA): TGTGCCAGTAGTGATCTCACGGTGAATGAAAAACTGTTTTTT.

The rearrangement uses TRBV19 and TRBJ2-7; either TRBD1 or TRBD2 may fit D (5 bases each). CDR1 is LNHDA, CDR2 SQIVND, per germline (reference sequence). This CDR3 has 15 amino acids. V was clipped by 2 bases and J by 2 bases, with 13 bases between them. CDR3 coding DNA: TGTGCCAGTAGTATAACGGGGCAGGAGGCCTACGAGCAGTACTTC. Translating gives CASSITGQEAYEQYF.

The CDR3 spells CASSQSRTQNGELFF. In DNA, the CDR3 is TGTGCCAGCAGTCAAAGCAGGACACAGAACGGGGAGCTGTTTTTT. The gene calls are TRBV6-5 and TRBJ2-2; perhaps TRBD1 as D (5 bases). CDR3 length equals 15 residues. Germline CDR1 MNHEY, CDR2 SVGAGI. V lost 5 bases and J 7 bases, leaving 17 bases between the germline ends.

The CDR3 reads CASSDGQGIYQGYTF. The CDR3 bases are TGTGCCAGCAGTGACGGTCAGGGGATCTATCAGGGCTACACCTTC. This sequence joins TRBV25-1 and TRBJ1-2, with D perhaps matching TRBD1 (6 bases). Germline CDR1 and CDR2: MGHDK and SYGVNS. Trimming removed 3 bases at V and 8 bases at J, with 19 bases between. This CDR3 comprises 15 residues.

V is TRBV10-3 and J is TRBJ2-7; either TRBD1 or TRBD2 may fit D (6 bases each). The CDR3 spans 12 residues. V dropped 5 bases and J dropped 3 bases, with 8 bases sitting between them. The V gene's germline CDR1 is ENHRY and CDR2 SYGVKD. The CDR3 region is CAISRGVYEQYF. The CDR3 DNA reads TGTGCCATCAGTAGGGGGGTCTACGAGCAGTACTTC.

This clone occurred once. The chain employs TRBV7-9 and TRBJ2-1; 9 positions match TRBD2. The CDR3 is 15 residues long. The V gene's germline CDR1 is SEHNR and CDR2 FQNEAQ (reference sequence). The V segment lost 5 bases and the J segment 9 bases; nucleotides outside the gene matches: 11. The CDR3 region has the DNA TGTGCCAGCAGCCAAGTGGTAGCGGGAGTTAGTGAGCAGTTCTTC. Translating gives CASSQVVAGVSEQFF. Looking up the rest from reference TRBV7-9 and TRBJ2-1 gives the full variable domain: DTGVSQNPRHKITKRGQNVTFRCDPISEHNRLYWYRQTLGQGPEFLTYFQNEAQLEKSRLLSDRFSAERPKGSFSTLEIQRTEQGDSAMYLCASSQVVAGVSEQFFGPGTRLTVL.

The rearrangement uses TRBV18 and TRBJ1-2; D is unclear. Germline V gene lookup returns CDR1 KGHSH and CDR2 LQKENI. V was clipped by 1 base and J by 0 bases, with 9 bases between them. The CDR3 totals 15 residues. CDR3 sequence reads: CASSPLVGSNYGYTF. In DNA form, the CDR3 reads TGTGCCAGCTCACCACTGGTGGGGTCTAACTATGGCTACACCTTC.

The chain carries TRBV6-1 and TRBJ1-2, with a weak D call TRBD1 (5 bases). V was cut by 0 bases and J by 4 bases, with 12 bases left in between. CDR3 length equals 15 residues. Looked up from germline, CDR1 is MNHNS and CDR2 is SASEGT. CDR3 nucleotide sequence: TGTGCCAGCAGTGAAGCGTGGCAGGGCCTCTATGGCTACACCTTC. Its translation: CASSEAWQGLYGYTF.

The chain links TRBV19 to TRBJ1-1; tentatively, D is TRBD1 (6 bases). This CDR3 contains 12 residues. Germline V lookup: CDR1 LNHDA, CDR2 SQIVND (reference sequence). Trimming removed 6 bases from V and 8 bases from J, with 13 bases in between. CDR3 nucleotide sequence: TGTGCCAGTAGGCCCCAACAGGGAGAAGCTTTCTTT. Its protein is CASRPQQGEAFF. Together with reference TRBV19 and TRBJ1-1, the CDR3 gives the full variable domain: DGGITQSPKYLFRKEGQNVTLSCEQNLNHDAMYWYRQDPGQGLRLIYYSQIVNDFQKGDIAEGYSVSREKKESFPLTVTSAQKNPTAFYLCASRPQQGEAFFGQGTRLTVV.

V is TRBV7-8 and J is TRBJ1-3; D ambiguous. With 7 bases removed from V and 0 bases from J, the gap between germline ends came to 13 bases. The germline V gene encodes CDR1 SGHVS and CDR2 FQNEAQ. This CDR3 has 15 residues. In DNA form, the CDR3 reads TGTGCCAGCACCCCCGGGCAGAGCTCTGGAAACACCATATATTTT. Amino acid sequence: CASTPGQSSGNTIYF.

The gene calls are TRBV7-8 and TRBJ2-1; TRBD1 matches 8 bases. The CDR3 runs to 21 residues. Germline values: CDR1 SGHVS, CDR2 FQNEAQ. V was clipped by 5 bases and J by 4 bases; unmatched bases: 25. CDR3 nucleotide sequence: TGTGCCAGCAGCGCCCATTTCTCCAGGGGGCGATCCGTTATCCCTTACAATGAGCAGTTCTTC. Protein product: CASSAHFSRGRSVIPYNEQFF.

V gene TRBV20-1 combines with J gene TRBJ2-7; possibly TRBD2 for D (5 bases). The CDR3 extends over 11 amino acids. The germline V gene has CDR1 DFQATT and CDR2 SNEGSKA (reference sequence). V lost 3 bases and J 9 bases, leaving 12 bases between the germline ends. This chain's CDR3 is CSARASGGQYF. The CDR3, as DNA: TGCAGTGCTAGGGCTAGTGGAGGGCAGTACTTC.

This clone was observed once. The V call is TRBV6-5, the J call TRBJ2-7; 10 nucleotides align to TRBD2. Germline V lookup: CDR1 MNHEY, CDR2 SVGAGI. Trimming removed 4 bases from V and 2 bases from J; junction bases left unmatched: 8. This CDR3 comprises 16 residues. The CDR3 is CASSFFSGTSAYEQYF. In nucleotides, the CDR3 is TGTGCCAGCAGTTTTTTTTCCGGGACTAGCGCCTACGAGCAGTACTTC.

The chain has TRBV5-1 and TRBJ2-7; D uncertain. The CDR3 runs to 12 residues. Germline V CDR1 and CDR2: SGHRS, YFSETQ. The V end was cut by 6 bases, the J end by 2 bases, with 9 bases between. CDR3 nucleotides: TGCGCCAGCAAAGACGGTGCCTACGAGCAGTACTTC. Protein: CASKDGAYEQYF.